The TCR beta chain described here comes from a study of T cell repertoires in cytomegalovirus infection. Study context: Shared public TCR beta signatures pointed to both CMV infection and a matching HLA type.

TCRdb re-called the reads with MiXCR, one entry per CDR3 protein. The sample carries 250,000 to 300,000 distinct CDR3 sequences, more than 20% recorded once. Study outcomes and limitations: HLA-C-restricted CMV clonotypes gave the most frequent clonotype in two of eight donors.

Note on this clonotype: Its antigen is not identified.

V shed 5 bases, J shed 0 bases, and the junction held 4 bases outside the gene matches. Per germline, CDR1 SGHAT and CDR2 FQNNGV. This CDR3 has 15 residues. The sequenced sample consisted of PBMCs. V usage is TRBV11-2 and J usage is TRBJ1-2; 9 nucleotides align to TRBD1. This sequence originates from a human donor in good health (CMV status not recorded). Some clones in this sample may be carry-over from other donors' samples. The CDR3 DNA follows: TGTGCCAGCAGCGGGACAGGGCGAACTAACTATGGCTACACCTTC. The encoded protein is CASSGTGRTNYGYTF.